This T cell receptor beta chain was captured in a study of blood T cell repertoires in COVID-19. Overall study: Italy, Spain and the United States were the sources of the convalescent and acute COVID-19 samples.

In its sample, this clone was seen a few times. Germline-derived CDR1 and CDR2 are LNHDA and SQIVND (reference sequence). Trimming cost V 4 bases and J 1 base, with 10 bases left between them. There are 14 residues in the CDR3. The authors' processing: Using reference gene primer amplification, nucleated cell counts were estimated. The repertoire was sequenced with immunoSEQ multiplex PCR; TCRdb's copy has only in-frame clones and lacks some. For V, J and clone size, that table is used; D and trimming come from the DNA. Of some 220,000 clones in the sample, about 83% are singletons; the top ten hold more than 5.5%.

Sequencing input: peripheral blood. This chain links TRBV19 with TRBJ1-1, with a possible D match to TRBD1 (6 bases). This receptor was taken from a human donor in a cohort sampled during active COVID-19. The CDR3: CASSTGQTNTEAFF. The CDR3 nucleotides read TGTGCCAGTAGTACTGGACAGACGAACACTGAAGCTTTCTTT.